Shown below are 22 T cell receptor beta chains from a single sample sequenced in a study of molecular identifiers for immune sequencing clone quantification. TCRdb reprocessed the PCR reads with MiXCR, giving one entry per CDR3 protein. The sample shows 550,000 to 750,000 distinct CDR3 sequences, 20% of them seen only once. The material sequenced was naive CD8+ T cells from blood, with Jurkat cell RNA spiked in. The subset here: FACS-sorted CD8+CD4-CCR7+CD45RA+ naive T cells. The receptor source for this set is a human donor in good health. Some libraries in this study had Jurkat cell RNA spiked in.

This clonotype occurred a few times. This chain uses TRBV6-5 with TRBJ2-3; the match to TRBD2 covers 14 bases. There are 16 residues in the CDR3. After removal of 8 bases from V and 5 bases from J, the junction contained 9 bases not matched to a gene. Germline V CDR1 and CDR2: MNHEY, SVGAGI. CDR3 nucleotides: TGTGCCAGCGGGACTAGCGGGGGAACCACAGTAGATACGCAGTATTTT. Protein: CASGTSGGTTVDTQYF.

This clonotype was counted ten times or more. The chain has TRBV23-1 and TRBJ2-7; D is uncertain. TRBV23-1 is flagged as an ORF with uncertain function. The length of the CDR3 is 16 residues. V was clipped by 7 bases and J by 3 bases, with 22 bases between them. CDR3 nucleotide sequence: TGCGCCAGCATCCCCCCGGTTAGGGTCGAGTACTACGAGCAGTACTTC. Protein: CASIPPVRVEYYEQYF.

For this clonotype: This may be a read error: a much more frequent sequence differs by one nucleotide. The chain couples TRBV19 to TRBJ1-2, with a possible D match to TRBD1 (5 bases). The CDR3 totals 11 residues. Germline CDR1 and CDR2: LNHDA and SQIVND (reference sequence). CDR3 sequence reads: CASIGGRGCTF. The CDR3 DNA is TGTGCCAGTATCGGGGGACGAGGCTGCACCTTC.

This clonotype was seen at least ten times. This chain connects TRBV13 to TRBJ1-1; D uncertain. The CDR3 spans 12 residues. Trimming left V 2 bases short and J 10 bases short, with 11 bases between. Germline CDR1 and CDR2: PRHDT and FYEKMQ (reference sequence). The CDR3 here is CASSLTLLGAFF. The CDR3 DNA follows: TGTGCCAGCAGCTTAACGTTGTTGGGAGCTTTCTTT. The full variable domain, with the rest looked up from reference TRBV13 and TRBJ1-1, is AAGVIQSPRHLIKEKRETATLKCYPIPRHDTVYWYQQGPGQDPQFLISFYEKMQSDKGSIPDRFSAQQFSDYHSELNMSSLELGDSALYFCASSLTLLGAFFGQGTRLTVV.

About this clonotype: A much more abundant neighbour one base away suggests this may be a read error. CDR3 in amino acids: CAGSYDANTGELFF. DNA of the CDR3: TGCGCCGGCAGCTACGACGCAAACACCGGGGAGCTGTTTTTT. V gene TRBV4-3 combines with J gene TRBJ2-2; D is unclear. Germline CDR1 reads LGHNA; CDR2 reads YSLEER. The CDR3 extends over 14 amino acids.

This clonotype was picked up many times. V gene TRBV27 combines with J gene TRBJ1-2; 8 bases agree with TRBD1. Per germline, CDR1 MNHEY and CDR2 SMNVEV (reference sequence). The CDR3 runs to 14 residues. J was trimmed by 5 bases and V by 5 bases; bases with no gene match: 7. DNA of the CDR3: TGTGCCAGCAGTACCGGGACAGGCGGTTATGGCTACACCTTC. This gives the protein CASSTGTGGYGYTF.

This clonotype was detected ten times or more. This rearrangement joins TRBV3-1 to TRBJ2-3; 7 bases line up with TRBD2. Looked up from germline, CDR1 is LGHDT and CDR2 is YNNKEL (reference sequence). The V and J ends lost 4 bases and 2 bases, in that order; junction bases with no gene match: 3. CDR3 length equals 14 residues. This chain's CDR3 is CASSRGLDTDTQYF. The DNA of the CDR3 is TGTGCCAGCAGCCGAGGACTAGACACAGATACGCAGTATTTT.

This clonotype occurred once. The junction departs from germline at one end; a sequencing error may be responsible. This chain connects TRBV7-9 to TRBJ1-1; D uncertain. The CDR3 covers 12 residues. Per germline, CDR1 SEHNR and CDR2 FQNEAQ (reference sequence). The chain's CDR3 is CASGAGNAEASF. CDR3 DNA sequence: TGTGCCAGCGGTGCGGGGAACGCCGAAGCTTCCTTT.

The sample holds many counts of this clonotype. The CDR3 reads CASSFESDTQYF. The DNA of the CDR3 is TGTGCCAGCAGTTTTGAGTCAGATACGCAGTATTTT. This chain links TRBV28 with TRBJ2-3; no clear D gene. Germline assignment: CDR1 MDHEN and CDR2 SYDVKM. The CDR3 loop spans 12 amino acids. V dropped 3 bases and J dropped 4 bases, with 5 bases sitting between them.

This clonotype was found many times. V usage is TRBV5-6 and J usage is TRBJ1-3; D not certain. Looked up from germline, CDR1 is SGHDT and CDR2 is YYEEEE. The CDR3 consists of 16 residues. Trimming removed 2 bases at V and 1 base at J, with 13 bases between. The CDR3 coding sequence is TGTGCCAGCAGCTTCTCCGAGCTCTTTTCTGGAAACACCATATATTTT. Its translation is CASSFSELFSGNTIYF.

Note on this clonotype: This could be a read error, since a much larger clone is one nucleotide away. This CDR3 is missing its conserved last phenylalanine or tryptophan, likely due to a read error. The chain joins TRBV7-2 to TRBJ2-7; 7 bases map to TRBD2. This CDR3 is built from 16 residues. After removal of 4 bases from V and 3 bases from J, the junction contained 12 bases not matched to a gene. Germline CDR1 is SGHTA and CDR2 is FQGNSA. The CDR3 bases are TGTGCCAGCAGCTCCAAGACTAGCCTTATCAACTACGAGCAGTACCTC. Translated: CASSSKTSLINYEQYL.

This clonotype has only a few counts. This chain links TRBV19 with TRBJ2-3, with D perhaps matching TRBD1 (6 bases). The CDR3 runs 16 residues. The germline V gene encodes CDR1 LNHDA and CDR2 SQIVND (reference sequence). V lost 5 bases to trimming and J lost 2 bases, with 17 bases between them. The CDR3 DNA reads as TGTGCCAGTAGTCCCCAGGGGCCCCCATCCACAGATACGCAGTATTTT. As protein: CASSPQGPPSTDTQYF.

This clonotype was detected a few times. V gene TRBV7-9 combines with J gene TRBJ2-1, with 10 nucleotides matching TRBD2. From germline, CDR1 is SEHNR and CDR2 FQNEAQ (reference sequence). The CDR3 contains 15 residues. Unmatched junction bases numbered 9, after V lost 5 bases and J lost 8 bases. This chain's CDR3 is CASSLGVAGGDEQFF. In DNA, the CDR3 is TGTGCCAGCAGCCTAGGGGTAGCGGGAGGCGATGAGCAGTTCTTC.

This clonotype was counted many times. V usage is TRBV13 and J usage is TRBJ2-2, with a tentative D call TRBD2 (5 bases). CDR3 length equals 14 residues. Trimming took off 4 bases at V and 1 base at J, with 7 bases between the two ends. Germline V gene data show CDR1 as PRHDT and CDR2 as FYEKMQ (reference sequence). CDR3 residues: CASSSDLNTGELFF. CDR3 nucleotides: TGTGCCAGCAGCTCGGACTTGAACACCGGGGAGCTGTTTTTT.

This clonotype was detected many times. The chain couples TRBV4-3 to TRBJ2-3, with D possibly matching TRBD1 (6 bases). The V and J ends lost 1 base and 3 bases respectively, with 14 bases between them. Germline loops: CDR1 LGHNA, CDR2 YSLEER. This CDR3 is 16 amino acids long. The CDR3 reads CASSQALGQPTDTQYF. For the CDR3, the DNA is TGCGCCAGCAGCCAAGCGTTAGGACAGCCAACAGATACGCAGTATTTT.

Notes on this clonotype: A much larger clone is a single base away; this may be a read error. The chain is built from TRBV27 and TRBJ2-5; the D call may be TRBD1 or TRBD2 (5 bases each). Per germline, CDR1 MNHEY and CDR2 SMNVEV (reference sequence). The CDR3 sequence is 13 residues long. Trimming stripped 5 bases from V and 9 bases from J, with 16 bases between. CDR3 region: CASSNRDPTPQYF. Written as DNA, the CDR3 is TGTGCCAGCAGTAACCGGGACCCGACGCCCCAGTACTTC.

The sample holds a few counts of this clonotype. The chain is built from TRBV20-1 and TRBJ1-1; D remains ambiguous. Trimming removed 2 bases at V and 5 bases at J, with 9 bases between. The CDR3 length is 12 residues. Looked up from germline, CDR1 is DFQATT and CDR2 is SNEGSKA (reference sequence). CDR3 in amino acids: CSARWSGTEAFF. The CDR3, as DNA: TGCAGTGCTAGATGGAGCGGAACTGAAGCTTTCTTT.

Comment on this clonotype: This may arise from a read error, as a much more abundant clone is one base away. The rearrangement uses TRBV20-1 and TRBJ2-7, with TRBD2 identical over 14 bases. With V trimmed by 0 bases and J by 4 bases, 5 bases remained unmatched. Germline-derived CDR1 and CDR2 are DFQATT and SNEGSKA (reference sequence). The CDR3 loop spans 16 amino acids. CDR3: CSARDDGLAGGYEQYF. CDR3 DNA: TGCAGTGCTAGAGATGATGGACTAGCGGGAGGTTACGAGCAGTACTTC.

The chain recombines TRBV20-1 with TRBJ2-2; a possible D gene is TRBD1 (6 bases). Trimming cost V 5 bases and J 5 bases, with 18 bases left between them. The V gene's germline CDR1 is DFQATT and CDR2 SNEGSKA (reference sequence). The CDR3 contains 15 residues. CDR3: CSAPRDTHNTGELFF. The CDR3 DNA follows: TGCAGTGCTCCCCGGGACACACACAATACCGGGGAGCTGTTTTTT.

The rearrangement joins TRBV7-9 to TRBJ2-2; tentatively, D is TRBD1 (6 bases). CDR1 is SEHNR and CDR2 is FQNEAQ in the germline V gene (reference sequence). V was clipped by 1 base and J by 1 base, with 13 bases between them. The CDR3 consists of 17 residues. DNA for the CDR3: TGTGCCAGCAGCTTAGATTGGCGGACAGTGAACACCGGGGAGCTGTTTTTT. Translating it yields CASSLDWRTVNTGELFF.

With respect to this clonotype: A much larger clone differs by one base, so this may be a read error. The chain recombines TRBV13 with TRBJ2-7, with no clear D. CDR1 is PRHDT, CDR2 FYEKMQ, per germline (reference sequence). This CDR3 is 13 amino acids long. Between the trimmed V and J ends, which lost 0 bases and 9 bases, there was a span of 12 bases. The CDR3 is CASSLGRLGGQYF. In DNA form, the CDR3 reads TGTGCCAGCAGCTTAGGACGCCTGGGCGGGCAGTACTTC. The variable domain in full, completed from reference TRBV13 and TRBJ2-7, reads AAGVIQSPRHLIKEKRETATLKCYPIPRHDTVYWYQQGPGQDPQFLISFYEKMQSDKGSIPDRFSAQQFSDYHSELNMSSLELGDSALYFCASSLGRLGGQYFGPGTRLTVT.

This clonotype has a count of ten or more. V and J are TRBV2 and TRBJ1-5; D call uncertain. Trimming stripped 0 bases from V and 0 bases from J, with 9 bases between. This CDR3 has 16 residues. The germline V gene encodes CDR1 SNHLY and CDR2 FYNNEI. CDR3 bases: TGTGCCAGCAGTGAAGCGCACGTAGGTAGCAATCAGCCCCAGCATTTT. It encodes CASSEAHVGSNQPQHF.